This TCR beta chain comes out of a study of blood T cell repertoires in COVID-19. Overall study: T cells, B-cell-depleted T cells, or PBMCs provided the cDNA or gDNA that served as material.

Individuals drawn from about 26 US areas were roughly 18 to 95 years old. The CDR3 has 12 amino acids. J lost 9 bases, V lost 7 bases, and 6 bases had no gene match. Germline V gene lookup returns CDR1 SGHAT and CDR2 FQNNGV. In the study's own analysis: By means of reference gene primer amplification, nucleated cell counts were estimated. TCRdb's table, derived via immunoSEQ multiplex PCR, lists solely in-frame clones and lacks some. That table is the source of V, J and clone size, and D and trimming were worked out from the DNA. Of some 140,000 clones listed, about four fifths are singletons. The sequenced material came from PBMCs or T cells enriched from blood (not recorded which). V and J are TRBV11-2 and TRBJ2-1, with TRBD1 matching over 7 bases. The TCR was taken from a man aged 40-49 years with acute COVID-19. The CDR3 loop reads CASTDRVSEQFF. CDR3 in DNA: TGTGCCAGCACCGACAGGGTCAGTGAGCAGTTCTTC.